The 24 T cell receptor beta chains reported below all come from one sample, sequenced in a study of metastatic and nonmetastatic thyroid tumors (dated by TCRdb to about 2020). Receptor libraries were prepared by PCR. Sequencing used an Illumina HiSeq 4000. TCRdb reran the public reads through fastp at Q25 and MiXCR, keeping productive beta chains. A total of 13,000 or so clones appear in this sample, 24% of them only once. The ten largest make up around three fifths of the sample. No patient had received any treatment before thyroid surgery. The source material was blood. These receptors came from a male donor with papillary thyroid cancer or a benign thyroid nodule (not recorded which). Some clones in this sample may be carry-over from other donors' samples.

CDR3 nucleotides: TGTGCCAGCAGTGAAGACCGAGGACCCACGGGTTACAATGAGCAGTTCTTC. This encodes CASSEDRGPTGYNEQFF. The chain joins TRBV6-1 to TRBJ2-1; no clear D gene. Trimming stripped 1 base from V and 4 bases from J, with 17 bases between. Per germline, CDR1 MNHNS and CDR2 SASEGT. The CDR3 loop spans 17 amino acids.

This clone turned up a few times. The J gene is TRBJ1-6, the V gene TRBV6-1; D unclear. The germline gives CDR1 MNHNS, CDR2 SASEGT. The CDR3 runs to 15 residues. V was clipped by 2 bases and J by 10 bases, with 15 bases between them. This CDR3 reads CASSEIIRLDSPLHF. The CDR3 region has the DNA TGTGCCAGCAGTGAAATAATTAGGTTGGACTCACCCCTCCACTTT.

This clone was seen at least ten times. The chain uses TRBV6-2 or TRBV6-3 and TRBJ2-5; D unclear. V lost 7 bases and J 3 bases, leaving 12 bases between the germline ends. This CDR3 is 13 amino acids long. Germline values: CDR1 MNHEY, CDR2 SVGEGT. In DNA, the CDR3 is TGTGCCAGCACACCTCTCGGTGAAGAGACCCAGTACTTC. This encodes CASTPLGEETQYF.

This sequence joins TRBV28 and TRBJ1-6; no clear D gene. Trimming shortened V by 1 base and J by 0 bases, and 4 bases separated the two germline ends. This CDR3 spans 15 amino acids. Germline V CDR1 and CDR2: MDHEN, SYDVKM. In DNA, the CDR3 is TGTGCCAGCAGTTTATTCAGCTCCTATAATTCACCCCTCCACTTT. Its protein is CASSLFSSYNSPLHF.

This clone occurred a few times. The chain combines TRBV6-5 with TRBJ2-7; weak D call: TRBD1 (6 bases). The V end was cut by 0 bases, the J end by 1 base, with 7 bases between. CDR1 is MNHEY and CDR2 is SVGAGI in the germline V gene. This CDR3 is built from 14 residues. As DNA, the CDR3 is TGTGCCAGCAGTTACTCGGACAGTTCCTACGAGCAGTACTTC. Translation: CASSYSDSSYEQYF.

A few counts support this clone. The chain is built from TRBV12-3 or TRBV12-4 and TRBJ2-3; the D gene could be TRBD1 or TRBD2 (7 bases each). CDR3 length: 15 residues. Deletions cut 5 bases from V and 2 bases from J, with 14 bases between. CDR3 coding DNA: TGTGCCAGCAGTCCTCAGGGGGGGTACACAGATACGCAGTATTTT. Amino acid sequence: CASSPQGGYTDTQYF.

By share, this clone ranks as medium-sized. The chain is built from TRBV6-1 and TRBJ2-7; D might be TRBD2 (7 bases). This CDR3 has 15 residues. CDR1 MNHNS and CDR2 SASEGT come from the germline V gene. Deletions cut 6 bases from V and 5 bases from J, with 20 bases between. CDR3 nucleotide sequence: TGTGCCAGCAGCAAGAAACAGGGAGGGCCCGACGAGCAGTACTTC. It is translated as CASSKKQGGPDEQYF.

This clone occurred many times. The V gene is TRBV11-1, the J gene TRBJ2-3; 11 nucleotides agree with TRBD2. CDR3 length equals 15 residues. Looked up from germline, CDR1 is SGHAT and CDR2 is FQDESV (reference sequence). J gave up 4 bases and V 4 bases, and 4 bases lay outside the gene matches. CDR3 protein: CASSSLAGGPDTQYF. CDR3 bases: TGTGCCAGCAGCTCTCTAGCGGGGGGTCCAGATACGCAGTATTTT.

This chain uses TRBV25-1 with TRBJ2-5; 9 nucleotides agree with TRBD2. The germline V gene encodes CDR1 MGHDK and CDR2 SYGVNS. CDR3 size: 17 residues. V shed 3 bases, J shed 7 bases, and the junction held 15 bases outside the gene matches. CDR3 loop: CASSEPTGGRGWVTQYF. The CDR3 nucleotides are TGTGCCAGCAGTGAGCCGACTGGCGGGAGGGGTTGGGTGACCCAGTACTTC.

The chain has TRBV28 and TRBJ2-2; TRBD1 might be the D (5 bases). The V gene lost 3 bases and the J gene lost 1 base, with 9 bases spanning the gap. The CDR3 extends over 15 amino acids. Germline V gene lookup returns CDR1 MDHEN and CDR2 SYDVKM. The CDR3 DNA follows: TGTGCCAGCAGTTTGCTAGGGGTGAACACCGGGGAGCTGTTTTTT. It codes for CASSLLGVNTGELFF.

This clone has a handful of counts. The genes are TRBV28 and TRBJ1-1, with D unclear. The CDR3 is 12 amino acids. V shed 1 base and J shed 7 bases, with 7 bases lying between them. In germline, CDR1 is MDHEN, CDR2 SYDVKM. Written as DNA, the CDR3 is TGTGCCAGCAGTTTATTAAAAAGTGAAGCTTTCTTT. Encoded protein: CASSLLKSEAFF. Filled out from reference TRBV28 and TRBJ1-1, the complete variable domain reads DVKVTQSSRYLVKRTGEKVFLECVQDMDHENMFWYRQDPGLGLRLIYFSYDVKMKEKGDIPEGYSVSREKKERFSLILESASTNQTSMYLCASSLLKSEAFFGQGTRLTVV.

At least ten counts were recorded for this clone. The chain carries TRBV18 and TRBJ1-3; no clear D. This CDR3 region has 16 residues. CDR1 and CDR2 (germline): KGHSH, LQKENI. V lost 2 bases and J 0 bases, leaving 11 bases between the germline ends. The CDR3 nucleotides are TGTGCCAGCTCACCATTTACGGATATCTCTGGAAACACCATATATTTT. Protein: CASSPFTDISGNTIYF.

This clone has more than one count but fewer than ten. The J gene is TRBJ2-2, the V gene TRBV28; 9 bases agree with TRBD2. Trimming took 5 bases from V and 3 from J; bases not matched to a gene: 10. CDR1 and CDR2 from the germline V gene are MDHEN and SYDVKM. This CDR3 comprises 17 residues. The CDR3 region has the DNA TGTGCCAGCAGTCCATATAGCGGGAGAATAGACACCGGGGAGCTGTTTTTT. This translates into CASSPYSGRIDTGELFF.

CDR3 nucleotides: TGTGCCAGCAGTTTCGATCGGCTAGCTGGGGAGACCCAGTACTTC. This encodes CASSFDRLAGETQYF. The chain combines TRBV12-3 or TRBV12-4 with TRBJ2-5, with D possibly being TRBD2 (5 bases). Trimming left V 3 bases short and J 5 bases short, with 16 bases between. The CDR3 extends over 15 amino acids.

This clone showed up just a few times. This chain uses TRBV6-6 with TRBJ2-2, with 9 positions matching TRBD1. The CDR3 runs to 15 residues. Trimming cost V 2 bases and J 4 bases; bases outside gene matches: 2. The germline CDR1 and CDR2 sequences are MNHNY and SVGAGI (reference sequence). The CDR3: CASSYRDRVTGELFF. The CDR3 bases are TGTGCCAGCAGTTACCGGGACAGGGTCACCGGGGAGCTGTTTTTT.

The V and J genes are TRBV6-1 and TRBJ2-7; 7 nucleotides agree with TRBD1. The ends lost 6 bases at V and 4 bases at J; junction bases unmatched: 6. The CDR3 is made up of 13 amino acids. Germline V gene sequence: CDR1 MNHNS, CDR2 SASEGT. CDR3 nucleotides: TGTGCCAGCAGGGAAACAGGGGAATACGAGCAGTACTTC. Translation: CASRETGEYEQYF.

Ten or more counts support this clone. The CDR3 DNA reads as TGTGCCAGCAGCCAGGGACTAGCGACCCCGGCCGGGGAGCTGTTTTTT. It specifies CASSQGLATPAGELFF. The J gene is TRBJ2-2, the V gene TRBV7-2; 10 bases map to TRBD2. The ends lost 5 bases at V and 6 bases at J; junction bases unmatched: 9. Germline values: CDR1 SGHTA, CDR2 FQGNSA. The CDR3 has 16 amino acids.

This clone was observed a few times. The rearrangement links TRBV6-1 to TRBJ2-1, with a tentative D call TRBD1 (5 bases). V was pared by 6 bases and J by 4 bases, with 16 bases between. Germline CDR1 reads MNHNS; CDR2 reads SASEGT. The CDR3 has 15 residues. This chain's CDR3 is CASSRDSPAYNEQFF. The CDR3 nucleotides are TGTGCCAGCAGCCGCGACAGTCCCGCATACAATGAGCAGTTCTTC.

V usage is TRBV20-1 and J usage is TRBJ2-1, with unresolved D. Germline CDR1 reads DFQATT; CDR2 reads SNEGSKA (reference sequence). This CDR3 comprises 13 residues. V was cut by 3 bases and J by 0 bases, with 6 bases left in between. The CDR3 here is CSASRSSYNEQFF. Here the CDR3 DNA reads TGCAGTGCTAGCCGGAGCTCCTACAATGAGCAGTTCTTC.

This clone appeared many times. This chain uses TRBV20-1 with TRBJ2-1; possibly TRBD2 for D (6 bases). Per the germline V gene, CDR1 is DFQATT and CDR2 is SNEGSKA (reference sequence). The V gene lost 4 bases and the J gene lost 6 bases, with 13 bases spanning the gap. The CDR3 is 13 amino acids. CDR3 coding DNA: TGCAGTGCTATCGGCGGGGCCCCCAATGAGCAGTTCTTC. Protein product: CSAIGGAPNEQFF.

This chain links TRBV6-2 or TRBV6-3 with TRBJ1-2; D unclear. V lost 4 bases, J lost 1 base, and 4 bases lay in between. This CDR3 is built from 12 residues. Per the germline V gene, CDR1 is MNHEY and CDR2 is SVGEGT. This CDR3 reads CASSSYNYGYTF. The CDR3, as DNA: TGTGCCAGCAGTTCTTATAACTATGGCTACACCTTC.

The chain has TRBV6-5 and TRBJ2-2; possibly TRBD1 or TRBD2 for D (6 bases each). The germline gives CDR1 MNHEY, CDR2 SVGAGI. The germline V and J ends were trimmed by 0 bases and 7 bases, with 9 bases remaining between them. The CDR3 runs to 14 residues. The CDR3 nucleotides are TGTGCCAGCAGTTACTCGGGGGGCGGCGGGGAGCTGTTTTTT. Protein sequence: CASSYSGGGGELFF.

The V gene is TRBV12-3 or TRBV12-4, the J gene TRBJ1-5, with D uncertain. The V end was cut by 3 bases, the J end by 3 bases, with 9 bases between. There are 14 residues in the CDR3. CDR3: CASSFCYINQPQHF. CDR3 sequence (DNA): TGTGCCAGCAGTTTTTGCTACATCAATCAGCCCCAGCATTTT.

This clone has just a few counts. The genes are TRBV28 and TRBJ2-3; TRBD1 matches at 9 bases. This CDR3 contains 17 residues. Looked up from germline, CDR1 is MDHEN and CDR2 is SYDVKM. Trimming at V came to 5 bases and at J to 2 bases, leaving 11 bases not matched to a gene. Here the CDR3 reads CASSREQGAGPTDTQYF. The CDR3 DNA is TGTGCCAGCAGTCGGGAACAGGGGGCAGGCCCCACAGATACGCAGTATTTT.